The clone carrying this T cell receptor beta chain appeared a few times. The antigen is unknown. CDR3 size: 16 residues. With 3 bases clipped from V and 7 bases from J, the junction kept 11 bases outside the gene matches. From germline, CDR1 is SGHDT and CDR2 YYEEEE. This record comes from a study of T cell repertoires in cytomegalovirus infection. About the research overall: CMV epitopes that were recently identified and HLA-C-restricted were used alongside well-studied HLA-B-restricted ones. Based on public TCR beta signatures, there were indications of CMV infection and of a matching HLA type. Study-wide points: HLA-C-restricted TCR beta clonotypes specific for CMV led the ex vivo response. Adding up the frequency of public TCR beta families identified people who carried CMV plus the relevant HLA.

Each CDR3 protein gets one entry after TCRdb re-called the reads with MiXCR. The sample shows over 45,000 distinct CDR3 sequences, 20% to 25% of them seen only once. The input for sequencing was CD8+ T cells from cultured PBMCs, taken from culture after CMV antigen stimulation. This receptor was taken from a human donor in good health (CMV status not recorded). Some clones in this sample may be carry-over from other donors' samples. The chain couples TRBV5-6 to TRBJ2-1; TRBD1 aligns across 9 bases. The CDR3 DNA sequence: TGTGCCAGCAGCTGGGCTGGGGGGGGACAGGGTAATGAGCAGTTCTTC. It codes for CASSWAGGGQGNEQFF. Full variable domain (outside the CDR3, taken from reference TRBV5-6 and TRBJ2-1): DAGVTQSPTHLIKTRGQQVTLRCSPKSGHDTVSWYQQALGQGPQFIFQYYEEEERQRGNFPDRFSGHQFPNYSSELNVNALLLGDSALYLCASSWAGGGQGNEQFFGPGTRLTVL.